One sample yielded the 22 T cell receptor beta chains listed below, sequenced in a study of T-cell memory formation after mild COVID-19. TCRdb reanalysed the 5' RACE reads using MiXCR and keeps one entry per CDR3 protein. The sample has about 130,000 distinct CDR3 sequences, 5% to 6.5% seen once. What was sequenced was PBMCs or a T cell subset sorted from them (not recorded which). These receptors were taken from an adult woman who had mild COVID-19 (a few samples of this study predate the infection). Cell type and time point are not known.

This clonotype was counted many times. J is TRBJ2-7 and V is TRBV6-2 or TRBV6-3; a weak D match, TRBD1 (5 bases). Germline V gene data show CDR1 as MNHEY and CDR2 as SVGEGT. V shed 8 bases and J shed 3 bases, with 17 bases lying between them. The CDR3 length is 14 residues. The CDR3 DNA reads TGTGCCAGCCACCCTTGGGGCCAGCTCTACGAGCAGTACTTC. Protein: CASHPWGQLYEQYF.

This clonotype was counted only a few times. The CDR3 loop reads CASSLGQGTAEQYF. In DNA, the CDR3 is TGTGCCAGCTCCCTCGGACAGGGGACGGCAGAGCAGTACTTC. The rearrangement joins TRBV18 to TRBJ2-7, with 9 nucleotides matching TRBD1. V shed 6 bases and J 7 bases; nucleotides not matched to a gene: 10. Germline V lookup: CDR1 KGHSH, CDR2 LQKENI. The CDR3 is 14 amino acids.

This clonotype was seen a handful of times. This rearrangement joins TRBV12-3 or TRBV12-4 to TRBJ1-3, with TRBD1 identical over 9 bases. CDR3 size: 14 residues. V lost 3 bases to trimming and J lost 8 bases; unmatched junction nucleotides: 5. CDR3 protein: CASSLGQGVDTIYF. The CDR3 bases are TGTGCCAGCAGTTTGGGACAGGGCGTTGACACCATATATTTT.

The V and J genes are TRBV11-2 and TRBJ1-3; D gene uncertain. Trimming left V 5 bases short and J 4 bases short, with 15 bases between. The CDR3 totals 15 residues. The germline gives CDR1 SGHAT, CDR2 FQNNGV. CDR3: CASSRPGRRGNTIYF. CDR3 nucleotides: TGTGCCAGCAGCAGACCCGGGAGGAGAGGAAACACCATATATTTT.

This clonotype was seen a handful of times. The rearrangement joins TRBV24-1 to TRBJ2-1; TRBD1 agrees at 7 bases. Unmatched junction bases numbered 3, after V lost 4 bases and J lost 4 bases. CDR3 length equals 14 residues. Germline V gene data show CDR1 as KGHDR and CDR2 as SFDVKD. CDR3 amino acids: CATSDTGQYNEQFF. CDR3 sequence (DNA): TGTGCCACCAGTGACACGGGACAGTACAATGAGCAGTTCTTC.

V is TRBV4-1 and J is TRBJ1-2; D gene unclear. Between the trimmed V and J ends, which lost 0 bases and 8 bases, there was a span of 13 bases. The CDR3 totals 14 residues. Germline V lookup: CDR1 MGHRA, CDR2 YSYEKL. The CDR3 spells CASSQDLRGSGYTF. CDR3 nucleotides: TGCGCCAGCAGCCAAGATTTAAGAGGGTCCGGCTACACCTTC.

This clonotype has at least ten counts. The V and J genes are TRBV27 and TRBJ2-1; D might be TRBD1 (5 bases). There are 17 residues in the CDR3. V was clipped by 0 bases and J by 0 bases, with 12 bases between them. Germline assignment: CDR1 MNHEY and CDR2 SMNVEV (reference sequence). The CDR3 region has the DNA TGTGCCAGCAGTTTATCAGTTCCAGGGTACTCCTACAATGAGCAGTTCTTC. It codes for CASSLSVPGYSYNEQFF.

The rearrangement uses TRBV11-1 and TRBJ2-5; no definite D call. CDR1 is SGHAT, CDR2 FQDESV, per germline (reference sequence). V shed 5 bases and J shed 4 bases, with 11 bases lying between them. The CDR3 consists of 13 residues. CDR3 DNA sequence: TGTGCCAGCAGCCCGAGGCGTAGAGAGACCCAGTACTTC. Amino acids: CASSPRRRETQYF.

This clonotype was recorded a few times. The rearrangement links TRBV12-3 or TRBV12-4 to TRBJ2-3; TRBD2 agrees at 10 bases. The V and J ends lost 3 bases and 0 bases, in that order; junction bases with no gene match: 12. This CDR3 has 19 residues. The CDR3 region has the DNA TGTGCCAGCAGTTTCAACGTCCTAGCGGGGGTTCCTAGCACAGATACGCAGTATTTT. Protein product: CASSFNVLAGVPSTDTQYF.

At least ten counts were recorded for this clonotype. The chain joins TRBV5-1 to TRBJ2-5; D ambiguous. The germline gives CDR1 SGHRS, CDR2 YFSETQ. Trimming cost V 9 bases and J 2 bases, with 11 bases left between them. This CDR3 is 12 amino acids long. The CDR3 loop is CATRTDQETQYF. CDR3 sequence (DNA): TGCGCCACCAGGACGGATCAAGAGACCCAGTACTTC.

This clonotype came up a few times. V gene TRBV6-2 or TRBV6-3 combines with J gene TRBJ2-1; 9 bases map to TRBD2. Per germline, CDR1 MNHEY and CDR2 SVGEGT. V was pared by 4 bases and J by 2 bases, with 12 bases of the junction left unmatched. The CDR3 consists of 18 residues. In nucleotides, the CDR3 is TGTGCCAGCAGTTCCGAGACAGATCTAGCGGGACCCTACAATGAGCAGTTCTTC. This encodes CASSSETDLAGPYNEQFF.

This clonotype was recorded many times. The genes are TRBV12-3 or TRBV12-4 and TRBJ1-2; D is possibly TRBD1 (5 bases). Trimming pared 5 bases from V and 8 bases from J, leaving 15 bases between. The CDR3 is 13 amino acids. The CDR3 DNA sequence: TGTGCCAGCAGTCCACAGGTTACTCGGGGCTACACCTTC. Translation: CASSPQVTRGYTF.

The table lists this clonotype with a few counts. V is TRBV11-1 and J is TRBJ2-1; TRBD2 agrees at 7 bases. The CDR3 runs 14 residues. In germline, CDR1 is SGHAT, CDR2 FQDESV (reference sequence). The V and J ends lost 8 bases and 5 bases, in that order; junction bases with no gene match: 9. The CDR3 is CASALWGTNNEQFF. The CDR3 coding sequence is TGTGCCAGCGCCCTTTGGGGGACTAACAATGAGCAGTTCTTC. The complete variable domain, with remaining parts taken from reference TRBV11-1 and TRBJ2-1, reads EAEVAQSPRYKITEKSQAVAFWCDPISGHATLYWYRQILGQGPELLVQFQDESVVDDSQLPKDRFSAERLKGVDSTLKIQPAELGDSAMYLCASALWGTNNEQFFGPGTRLTVL.

This clonotype was seen many times. J is TRBJ1-5 and V is TRBV7-9, with 8 bases fitting TRBD1. V was pared by 6 bases and J by 4 bases, with 8 bases of the junction left unmatched. CDR3 size: 15 residues. Germline lookup yields CDR1 SEHNR and CDR2 FQNEAQ (reference sequence). The CDR3 loop reads CASSRTGGANQPQHF. In DNA form, the CDR3 reads TGTGCCAGCAGTCGCACAGGGGGTGCTAATCAGCCCCAGCATTTT.

This clonotype came up a few times. The chain recombines TRBV20-1 with TRBJ2-2; weak D call: TRBD1 (6 bases). Germline V CDR1 and CDR2: DFQATT, SNEGSKA (reference sequence). V shed 6 bases and J shed 0 bases, with 11 bases lying between them. CDR3 length: 14 amino acids. In nucleotides, the CDR3 is TGCAGTGCCCGCAGGGGCTCGAACACCGGGGAGCTGTTTTTT. Amino acids: CSARRGSNTGELFF.

This clonotype was observed many times. The chain recombines TRBV16 with TRBJ2-7, with 11 bases aligning to TRBD2. The V gene's germline CDR1 is KGHSY and CDR2 FQNENV. The CDR3 length is 15 residues. Trimming removed 7 bases from V and 1 base from J; junction bases left unmatched: 6. The CDR3 DNA sequence: TGTGCCAGCACCCAGGGACTAGCGGTTTCCTACGAGCAGTACTTC. Its protein is CASTQGLAVSYEQYF.

Note on this clonotype: Its ends do not fully match the called genes, so a read error is possible. The rearrangement uses TRBV5-1 and TRBJ2-1, with D possibly matching TRBD2 (6 bases). Germline lookup yields CDR1 SGHRS and CDR2 YFSETQ. The CDR3 extends over 14 amino acids. DNA of the CDR3: TGCGCCAGCACCTTGGAGGGCAGCTACAATGAGCAGTTCTTC. Translated, it gives CASTLEGSYNEQFF. The whole variable domain, remainder taken from reference TRBV5-1 and TRBJ2-1, is KAGVTQTPRYLIKTRGQQVTLSCSPISGHRSVSWYQQTPGQGLQFLFEYFSETQRNKGNFPGRFSGRQFSNSRSEMNVSTLELGDSALYLCASTLEGSYNEQFFGPGTRLTVL.

This clonotype showed up just a few times. The chain couples TRBV3-1 to TRBJ2-1, with D perhaps being TRBD1 or TRBD2 (6 bases each). The germline V gene encodes CDR1 LGHDT and CDR2 YNNKEL (reference sequence). The CDR3 consists of 12 residues. V was shortened by 7 bases and J by 10 bases, with 14 bases between the two germline ends. CDR3 nucleotides: TGTGCCAGCACCCGGGGGCACGGGGAGCAGTTCTTC. Its protein is CASTRGHGEQFF.

This clonotype was found many times. The chain links TRBV5-6 to TRBJ2-1; weak D call: TRBD2 (6 bases). Trimming stripped 2 bases from V and 3 bases from J, with 15 bases between. From germline, CDR1 is SGHDT and CDR2 YYEEEE. The CDR3 is 16 amino acids. The CDR3 region is CASSFRVVGGYNEQFF. The CDR3, as DNA: TGTGCCAGCAGCTTCCGGGTTGTGGGAGGCTACAATGAGCAGTTCTTC.

The table lists this clonotype with many counts. This rearrangement joins TRBV5-1 to TRBJ2-7; TRBD1 is a possible D gene (6 bases). Looked up from germline, CDR1 is SGHRS and CDR2 is YFSETQ. V lost 4 bases and J lost 3, with 14 bases in between. The CDR3 contains 14 residues. CDR3 residues: CASSLRTAYYEQYF. For the CDR3, the DNA is TGCGCCAGCAGCCTAAGGACAGCCTACTACGAGCAGTACTTC.

The chain joins TRBV29-1 to TRBJ2-2, with D possibly TRBD1 on 6 matching bases. Trimming pared 6 bases from V and 0 bases from J, leaving 8 bases between. In germline, CDR1 is SQVTM, CDR2 ANQGSEA. This CDR3 region has 13 residues. DNA for the CDR3: TGCAGCGTACAGGGTTCGAACACCGGGGAGCTGTTTTTT. Its protein is CSVQGSNTGELFF.

At least ten counts were recorded for this clonotype. The chain uses TRBV5-1 and TRBJ2-5; D is unclear. The germline gives CDR1 SGHRS, CDR2 YFSETQ. V was clipped by 0 bases and J by 4 bases, with 10 bases between them. The CDR3 sequence is 14 residues long. The CDR3 region is CASSLESNTETQYF. The CDR3 region has the DNA TGCGCCAGCAGCTTGGAGTCCAATACAGAGACCCAGTACTTC.